The present T cell receptor (beta chain) was sequenced within a study of CDR3 diversity in severe acne. The CDR3 spans 14 residues. V lost 5 bases and J lost 1; bases outside the gene matches: 5. Germline V gives CDR1 SGHNT, CDR2 YYREEE (reference sequence). TCRdb passed the PCR reads through MiXCR, listing each CDR3 protein once. The sample records over 90,000 distinct CDR3 sequences, roughly half being singletons. This clonotype was obtained from a male donor with acne. The rearrangement uses TRBV5-4 and TRBJ2-5, with TRBD1 identical over 7 bases. Sequenced: blood. In nucleotides, the CDR3 is TGTGCCAGCAGTCCCGGGGACAGCCAAGAGACCCAGTACTTC. This codes for CASSPGDSQETQYF.